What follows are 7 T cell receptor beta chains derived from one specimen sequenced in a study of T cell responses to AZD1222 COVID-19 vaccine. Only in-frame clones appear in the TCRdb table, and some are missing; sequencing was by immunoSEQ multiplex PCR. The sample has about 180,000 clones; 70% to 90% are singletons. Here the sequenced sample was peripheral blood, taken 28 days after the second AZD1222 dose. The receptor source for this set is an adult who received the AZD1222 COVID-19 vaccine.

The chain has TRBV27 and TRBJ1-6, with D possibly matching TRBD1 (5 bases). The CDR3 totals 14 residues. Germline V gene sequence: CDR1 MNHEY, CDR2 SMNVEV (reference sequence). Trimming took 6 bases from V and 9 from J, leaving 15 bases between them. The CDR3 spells CASRPTGGISPLHF. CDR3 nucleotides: TGTGCCAGCAGACCGACGGGGGGAATTTCACCCCTCCACTTT.

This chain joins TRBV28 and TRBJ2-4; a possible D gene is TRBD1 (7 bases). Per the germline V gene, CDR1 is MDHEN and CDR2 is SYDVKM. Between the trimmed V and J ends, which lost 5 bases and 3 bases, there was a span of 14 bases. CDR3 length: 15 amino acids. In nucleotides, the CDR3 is TGTGCCAGCAGTCCCAGACAGGGAGGCAAAAACATTCAGTACTTC. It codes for CASSPRQGGKNIQYF.

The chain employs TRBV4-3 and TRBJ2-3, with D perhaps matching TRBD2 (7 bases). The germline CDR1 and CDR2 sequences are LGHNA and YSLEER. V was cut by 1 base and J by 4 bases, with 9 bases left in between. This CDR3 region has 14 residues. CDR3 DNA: TGCGCCAGCAGCCAAGGAGGGGGGGCAGATACGCAGTATTTT. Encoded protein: CASSQGGGADTQYF.

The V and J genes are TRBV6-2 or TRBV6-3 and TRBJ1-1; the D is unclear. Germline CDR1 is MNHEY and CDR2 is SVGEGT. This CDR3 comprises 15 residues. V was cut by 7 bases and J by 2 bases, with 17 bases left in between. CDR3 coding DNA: TGTGCCAGCACCCCAGGATTTTCACTTAACACTGAAGCTTTCTTT. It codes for CASTPGFSLNTEAFF.

The CDR3 here is CASRRMDTQYF. CDR3 in DNA: TGTGCCAGCAGGAGGATGGATACGCAGTATTTT. This rearrangement joins TRBV6-5 to TRBJ2-3, with D hard to call. Per the germline V gene, CDR1 is MNHEY and CDR2 is SVGAGI. CDR3 length: 11 amino acids. V lost 6 bases to trimming and J lost 6 bases, with 7 bases between them.

This chain's CDR3 is CASSSASGASTDTQYF. DNA of the CDR3: TGTGCCAGCAGCTCCGCTAGCGGAGCTAGCACAGATACGCAGTATTTT. V usage is TRBV11-3 and J usage is TRBJ2-3; 7 bases fit TRBD2. With 4 bases clipped from V and 0 bases from J, the junction kept 7 bases outside the gene matches. Germline assignment: CDR1 SGHNT and CDR2 YENEEA. The CDR3 sequence is 16 residues long.

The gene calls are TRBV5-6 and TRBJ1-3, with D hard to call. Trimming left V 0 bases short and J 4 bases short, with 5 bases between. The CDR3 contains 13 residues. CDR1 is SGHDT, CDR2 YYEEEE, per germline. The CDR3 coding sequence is TGTGCCAGCAGCTTGGAAAGAGGAAACACCATATATTTT. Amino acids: CASSLERGNTIYF.